A selection of T cell receptor beta chains follows, all from one sample in a study of T-cell memory formation after mild COVID-19. Using its own MiXCR run on the 5' RACE reads, TCRdb lists one record per CDR3 protein. The sample includes under 300,000 distinct CDR3 sequences, around 10% seen only once; the top ten take 20% to 25%. The specimen was PBMCs or a T cell subset sorted from them (not recorded which). These receptors all come from a young man who had mild COVID-19 (a few samples of this study predate the infection). Cell type and time point are not known. CDR3s include the opening cysteine and the closing phenylalanine or tryptophan. D genes are given only for firm matches. Rows give clone size only sometimes, using once, few, many, or a class for an expanded clone.

NA	TRBJ2-3	TRBV20-1	few	CSASLGIGTDTQYF	TGCAGTGCTAGTCTAGGAATCGGCACAGATACGCAGTATTTT
NA	TRBJ1-6	TRBV5-1	few	CASSLEQGISPLHF	TGCGCCAGCAGCTTGGAACAGGGTATTTCACCCCTCCACTTT
NA	TRBJ2-1	TRBV7-9	few	CASSFTWDEQFF	TGTGCCAGCAGCTTTACGTGGGATGAGCAGTTCTTC
NA	TRBJ2-7	TRBV20-1	few	CSARFGGGYEQYF	TGCAGTGCTAGATTCGGAGGGGGCTACGAGCAGTACTTC
NA	TRBJ1-1	TRBV9	few	CASSGRFGGPEAFF	TGTGCCAGCAGCGGCCGTTTTGGGGGCCCTGAAGCTTTCTTT
TRBD2	TRBJ2-3	TRBV7-2	few	CASSLGLGGVADTQYF	TGTGCCAGCAGCTTAGGGTTGGGGGGGGTAGCAGATACGCAGTATTTT
NA	TRBJ2-6	TRBV7-2	few	CASSSMVTSGANVLTF	TGTGCCAGCAGCTCGATGGTGACCTCTGGGGCCAACGTCCTGACTTTC
NA	TRBJ1-4	TRBV7-3	NA	CASSSGRVWEKLFF	TGTGCCAGCAGCTCAGGGAGGGTTTGGGAAAAACTGTTTTTT
NA	TRBJ1-4	TRBV12-3/TRBV12-4	few	CASSFFQGREKLFF	TGTGCCAGCAGTTTTTTCCAGGGAAGGGAAAAACTGTTTTTT
TRBD1	TRBJ1-4	TRBV6-5	NA	CASSREGGANEKLFF	TGTGCCAGCAGCCGGGAAGGGGGCGCTAATGAAAAACTGTTTTTT
NA	TRBJ2-3	TRBV9	once	CASSVDYTTDTQYF	TGTGCCAGCAGCGTAGACTACACCACAGATACGCAGTATTTT
NA	TRBJ1-4	TRBV5-1	many	CASSLGRGNVGEKLFF	TGCGCCAGCAGCTTGGGACGGGGGAATGTAGGTGAAAAACTGTTTTTT
NA	TRBJ1-4	TRBV9	NA	CASSVSGDGEKLFF	TGTGCCAGCAGCGTATCAGGGGACGGTGAAAAACTGTTTTTT
TRBD2	TRBJ2-3	TRBV10-3	many	CANSRAGDTDTQYF	TGTGCCAACAGTCGGGCGGGGGACACAGATACGCAGTATTTT
NA	TRBJ2-7	TRBV7-2	NA	CASSLGAEQYF	TGTGCCAGCAGCTTAGGAGCCGAGCAGTACTTC
TRBD2	TRBJ2-1	TRBV9	few	CASSLRGVQFF	TGTGCCAGCAGCTTGCGGGGGGTGCAGTTCTTC
TRBD1	TRBJ1-1	TRBV5-1	NA	CASSPGTGLATEAFF	TGCGCCAGCAGCCCGGGGACAGGACTCGCCACTGAAGCTTTCTTT
NA	TRBJ2-5	TRBV11-2	few	CASSLGGPRAQYF	TGTGCCAGCAGCTTAGGAGGTCCCAGGGCCCAGTACTTC
NA	TRBJ1-1	TRBV7-3	few	CASSPRARNRVNTEAFF	TGTGCCAGCAGCCCCAGGGCCCGCAACAGAGTAAACACTGAAGCTTTCTTT
NA	TRBJ2-5	TRBV5-6	many	CASSRTGRGETQYF	TGTGCCAGCAGCCGGACAGGGAGGGGAGAGACCCAGTACTTC
TRBD2	TRBJ2-2	TRBV30	NA	CAWSVRSGVELFF	TGTGCCTGGAGTGTGCGTAGCGGGGTGGAGCTGTTTTTT
NA	TRBJ1-2	TRBV20-1	NA	CSAGQGANYGYTF	TGCAGTGCTGGACAAGGGGCTAACTATGGCTACACCTTC
NA	TRBJ2-4	TRBV5-6	few	CASRAGSEGIQYF	TGTGCCAGCAGGGCAGGGAGTGAGGGCATTCAGTACTTC
TRBD1	TRBJ1-6	TRBV5-4	few	CASSLRGTAGSPLHF	TGTGCCAGCAGCTTGCGGGGGACAGCCGGTTCACCCCTCCACTTT
TRBD1	TRBJ1-1	TRBV5-1	NA	CASYPGTGNTEAFF	TGCGCCAGCTACCCCGGGACAGGGAACACTGAAGCTTTCTTT
NA	TRBJ2-5	TRBV4-3	NA	CASSQDWRQETQYF	TGCGCCAGCAGCCAAGATTGGCGACAAGAGACCCAGTACTTC
NA	TRBJ2-1	TRBV20-1	few	CSATPNGRSSYNEQFF	TGCAGTGCCACACCCAACGGCAGAAGCTCCTACAATGAGCAGTTCTTC
NA	TRBJ2-2	TRBV5-1	few	CASSLARADTGELFF	TGCGCCAGCAGCTTGGCGAGGGCGGACACCGGGGAGCTGTTTTTT
TRBD2	TRBJ2-1	TRBV5-4	few	CASSLSASGYEQFF	TGTGCCAGCAGCTTGTCTGCTAGCGGCTATGAGCAGTTCTTC
NA	TRBJ1-2	TRBV12-3/TRBV12-4	NA	CASSFSPVVYGYTF	TGTGCCAGCAGTTTTAGCCCGGTGGTCTATGGCTACACCTTC
NA	TRBJ2-5	TRBV7-9	NA	CASSLGSGGETQYF	TGTGCCAGCAGCCTGGGGTCCGGGGGCGAGACCCAGTACTTC
NA	TRBJ2-5	TRBV3-1	NA	CASSQGLRETQYF	TGTGCCAGCAGCCAGGGCCTTCGTGAGACCCAGTACTTC
TRBD1	TRBJ1-2	TRBV27	few	CASSHATGPDGYTF	TGTGCCAGCAGTCACGCGACAGGGCCCGATGGCTACACCTTC
TRBD1	TRBJ2-6	TRBV7-2	NA	CASSLFLQGSTQGAKANVLTF	TGTGCCAGCAGCTTATTCCTTCAGGGATCTACACAGGGGGCCAAGGCCAACGTCCTGACTTTC
NA	TRBJ1-1	TRBV5-1	few	CASSQQNFNTEAFF	TGCGCCAGCAGCCAACAGAACTTCAACACTGAAGCTTTCTTT
TRBD1	TRBJ1-2	TRBV5-1	few	CASSYDRDYGYTF	TGCGCCAGCAGCTACGACAGGGACTATGGCTACACCTTC
TRBD1	TRBJ2-1	TRBV12-3/TRBV12-4	few	CASSLYRGYEQFF	TGTGCCAGCAGTTTATACAGGGGATATGAGCAGTTCTTC
NA	TRBJ2-3	TRBV7-7	few	CASSLEVGDTQYF	TGTGCTAGCAGCTTAGAGGTCGGGGATACGCAGTATTTT
TRBD2	TRBJ2-5	TRBV5-1	few	CASSLAGYLQETQYF	TGCGCCAGCTCCCTAGCGGGGTACCTCCAAGAGACCCAGTACTTC
NA	TRBJ1-5	TRBV5-1	NA	CASSEGMGNQPQHF	TGCGCCAGCAGCGAGGGTATGGGCAATCAGCCCCAGCATTTT
NA	TRBJ2-1	TRBV19	NA	CASRRGLDEQFF	TGTGCCAGTCGGCGGGGATTGGATGAGCAGTTCTTC
NA	TRBJ1-6	TRBV7-9	many	CASSLESNSPLHF	TGTGCCAGCAGCTTGGAATCGAATTCACCCCTCCACTTT
TRBD1	TRBJ1-1	TRBV12-3/TRBV12-4	NA	CASSTDRGLLNTEAFF	TGTGCCAGCAGCACGGACAGGGGACTCTTGAACACTGAAGCTTTCTTT
NA	TRBJ1-3	TRBV5-1	NA	CASSLRDTSGNTIYF	TGCGCCAGCAGCTTGAGGGACACCTCTGGAAACACCATATATTTT
NA	TRBJ2-5	TRBV3-1	NA	CASSQRLDGTQYF	TGTGCCAGCAGCCAACGACTAGACGGGACCCAGTACTTC
NA	TRBJ2-1	TRBV20-1	NA	CSAPAGQQFF	TGCAGTGCCCCCGCAGGGCAGCAGTTCTTC